One and the same sample provided the 24 T cell receptor beta chains below, sequenced in a study of radiotherapy plus CTLA-4 blockade in lung cancer. Profiling relied on immunoSEQ multiplex PCR, and the TCRdb table lists in-frame clones only, not all of them. This table holds around 80,000 clones, 84% found once. The sequences come from peripheral blood, collected from a patient treated with radiotherapy plus ipilimumab. Source of these receptors: a human donor with non-small cell lung cancer who had stable disease on radiotherapy plus ipilimumab.

In the case of this clone: An end of the junction does not agree with germline; a read error may underlie this. The chain recombines TRBV7-7 with TRBJ2-7, with D possibly called TRBD1 or TRBD2 (5 bases each). The CDR3 extends over 15 amino acids. Germline CDR1 and CDR2: SSHAT and FNYEAQ (reference sequence). CDR3 residues: CASSPGAVGLYEQYF. The CDR3 DNA reads TGTGCTAGCAGCCCCGGGGCGGTGGGCCTCTACGAGCAGTACTTC.

Turning to this clone: One end of the junction fails to match germline, which may point to a read error. The rearrangement uses TRBV30 and TRBJ1-5; 7 nucleotides match TRBD1. Germline V gene sequence: CDR1 GTSNPN, CDR2 SVGIG (reference sequence). The length of the CDR3 is 13 residues. CDR3 region: CAWSRDSNQSQHF. CDR3 coding DNA: TGTGCCTGGTCCCGGGACAGCAATCAGTCCCAGCATTTT.

The gene calls are TRBV9 and TRBJ2-3, with D maybe TRBD1 (5 bases). The CDR3 totals 17 residues. Looked up from germline, CDR1 is SGDLS and CDR2 is YYNGEE. Trimming removed 3 bases from V and 0 bases from J, with 17 bases in between. The DNA of the CDR3 is TGTGCCAGCAGCGATGGGGTGGGGCGACGTAGCACAGATACGCAGTATTTT. Protein product: CASSDGVGRRSTDTQYF.

V and J are TRBV18 and TRBJ2-1; 10 bases are a match to TRBD2. Trimming took 1 base from V and 7 from J; bases not matched to a gene: 7. The CDR3 runs to 16 residues. The germline V gene encodes CDR1 KGHSH and CDR2 LQKENI. The CDR3 region has the DNA TGTGCCAGCTCACCACTCGGAATTAGCGGGAGGAATGAGCAGTTCTTC. Protein: CASSPLGISGRNEQFF.

The chain has TRBV18 and TRBJ1-5; 8 bases line up with TRBD1. The V segment lost 3 bases and the J segment 1 base; nucleotides outside the gene matches: 5. The length of the CDR3 is 16 residues. The germline V gene encodes CDR1 KGHSH and CDR2 LQKENI. This CDR3 is CASSPSGQASNQPQHF. CDR3 DNA sequence: TGTGCCAGCTCACCTTCGGGACAGGCGAGCAATCAGCCCCAGCATTTT.

V gene TRBV28 combines with J gene TRBJ2-1; 10 bases are shared with TRBD2. The CDR3 extends over 15 amino acids. CDR1 is MDHEN, CDR2 SYDVKM, per germline. J lost 9 bases, V lost 5 bases, and 10 bases had no gene match. The CDR3 loop is CASSKSGGAGGEQFF. CDR3 bases: TGTGCCAGCAGTAAGAGCGGGGGGGCCGGTGGTGAGCAGTTCTTC. Supplemented by reference TRBV28 and TRBJ2-1, the full variable domain reads DVKVTQSSRYLVKRTGEKVFLECVQDMDHENMFWYRQDPGLGLRLIYFSYDVKMKEKGDIPEGYSVSREKKERFSLILESASTNQTSMYLCASSKSGGAGGEQFFGPGTRLTVL.

The chain has TRBV19 and TRBJ1-2; D remains unclear. The CDR3 runs to 15 residues. The V end was cut by 1 base, the J end by 8 bases, with 17 bases between. CDR1 and CDR2 (germline): LNHDA, SQIVND (reference sequence). The CDR3 loop is CASSIGRTPTSGYTF. The CDR3 DNA sequence: TGTGCCAGTAGTATAGGAAGGACTCCAACCTCAGGCTACACCTTC.

The rearrangement links TRBV19 to TRBJ2-7, with a weak D call TRBD1 (6 bases). The germline gives CDR1 LNHDA, CDR2 SQIVND (reference sequence). V dropped 3 bases and J dropped 0 bases, with 9 bases sitting between them. This CDR3 is built from 14 residues. In DNA form, the CDR3 reads TGTGCCAGTAGTATCGAGGGGGACTCCTACGAGCAGTACTTC. As protein: CASSIEGDSYEQYF.

CDR3 loop: CASSPPSETQYF. The CDR3, as DNA: TGCGCCAGCAGCCCTCCCTCCGAGACCCAGTACTTC. The genes are TRBV5-1 and TRBJ2-5; D gene uncertain. Trimming took 4 bases from V and 5 from J, leaving 9 bases between them. The CDR3 is 12 amino acids. The germline V gene has CDR1 SGHRS and CDR2 YFSETQ.

The chain joins TRBV5-6 to TRBJ1-5; no clear D. With 0 bases removed from V and 6 bases from J, the gap between germline ends came to 10 bases. Germline loops: CDR1 SGHDT, CDR2 YYEEEE. The CDR3 has 14 amino acids. The CDR3: CASSLGGQGQPQHF. CDR3 sequence (DNA): TGTGCCAGCAGCTTGGGTGGCCAAGGTCAGCCCCAGCATTTT.

V usage is TRBV18 and J usage is TRBJ1-1, with D tentatively TRBD1 (5 bases). V lost 3 bases, J lost 6 bases, and 11 bases lay in between. This CDR3 region has 13 residues. The germline V gene has CDR1 KGHSH and CDR2 LQKENI. In DNA, the CDR3 is TGTGCCAGCTCACCGGGGGTGGGAGCTGAAGCTTTCTTT. Translation gives CASSPGVGAEAFF.

Only a few counts were recorded for this clone. The chain employs TRBV5-5 and TRBJ1-5; no firm D call. The CDR3 is 14 residues long. The germline V gene has CDR1 SGHKS and CDR2 YYEKEE (reference sequence). V lost 0 bases, J lost 4 bases, and 8 bases lay in between. CDR3 loop: CASSLVGGNQPQHF. The CDR3 DNA follows: TGTGCCAGCAGCTTGGTGGGCGGTAATCAGCCCCAGCATTTT. The full variable domain, in which reference TRBV5-5 and TRBJ1-5 provide the parts outside the CDR3, is DAGVTQSPTHLIKTRGQQVTLRCSPISGHKSVSWYQQVLGQGPQFIFQYYEKEERGRGNFPDRFSARQFPNYSSELNVNALLLGDSALYLCASSLVGGNQPQHFGDGTRLSIL.

This chain joins TRBV5-4 and TRBJ2-1, with 8 bases lining up with TRBD2. The CDR3 covers 14 residues. Germline V gives CDR1 SGHNT, CDR2 YYREEE (reference sequence). V shed 4 bases, J shed 5 bases, and the junction held 5 bases outside the gene matches. The CDR3 protein is CASSRTSRDNEQFF. CDR3 nucleotides: TGTGCCAGCAGCCGGACTAGCCGTGACAATGAGCAGTTCTTC.

In DNA, the CDR3 is TGTGCCAGCAGTACCGCCGGGACAGGCGGAGGCTACACCTTC. This encodes CASSTAGTGGGYTF. J is TRBJ1-2 and V is TRBV6-5; 8 bases fit TRBD1. V shed 5 bases and J 8 bases; nucleotides not matched to a gene: 10. The CDR3 extends over 14 amino acids. Germline loops: CDR1 MNHEY, CDR2 SVGAGI.

The chain carries TRBV27 and TRBJ1-4; D is perhaps TRBD1 (5 bases). Germline values: CDR1 MNHEY, CDR2 SMNVEV (reference sequence). The CDR3 is 15 amino acids. V lost 7 bases to trimming and J lost 9 bases, with 21 bases between them. The CDR3 DNA is TGTGCCAGCACCGAGACCGGGACGGGAGGTCAAAAACTGTTTTTT. Its translation is CASTETGTGGQKLFF.

The rearrangement joins TRBV19 to TRBJ2-2; 10 bases line up with TRBD2. Unmatched junction bases numbered 10, after V lost 3 bases and J lost 0 bases. The CDR3 runs 19 residues. Germline V gene data show CDR1 as LNHDA and CDR2 as SQIVND (reference sequence). As DNA, the CDR3 is TGTGCCAGTAGTATCCGGGTAGCGGGGGGATTCGCGAACACCGGGGAGCTGTTTTTT. It yields the protein CASSIRVAGGFANTGELFF. The complete variable domain, with remaining parts taken from reference TRBV19 and TRBJ2-2, reads DGGITQSPKYLFRKEGQNVTLSCEQNLNHDAMYWYRQDPGQGLRLIYYSQIVNDFQKGDIAEGYSVSREKKESFPLTVTSAQKNPTAFYLCASSIRVAGGFANTGELFFGEGSRLTVL.

This chain uses TRBV2 with TRBJ1-6, with D unresolved. Looked up from germline, CDR1 is SNHLY and CDR2 is FYNNEI. The CDR3 is 12 amino acids. V lost 6 bases and J lost 4, with 4 bases in between. CDR3 coding DNA: TGTGCCAGCAGCCATTATAATTCACCCCTCCACTTT. It specifies CASSHYNSPLHF.

The chain has TRBV6-1 and TRBJ1-1, with TRBD1 as a possible D gene (5 bases). Germline V gene sequence: CDR1 MNHNS, CDR2 SASEGT. V lost 3 bases to trimming and J lost 2 bases, with 19 bases between them. This CDR3 comprises 17 residues. CDR3 amino acids: CASSDLGPELLNTEAFF. DNA of the CDR3: TGTGCCAGCAGTGACCTGGGGCCCGAACTCCTTAACACTGAAGCTTTCTTT.

The chain couples TRBV19 to TRBJ1-2; D is possibly TRBD1 (5 bases). Germline values: CDR1 LNHDA, CDR2 SQIVND (reference sequence). The CDR3 totals 13 residues. Trimming took off 5 bases at V and 4 bases at J, with 11 bases between the two ends. The CDR3 here is CASSFQGSYGYTF. The CDR3 DNA reads TGTGCCAGTAGTTTTCAGGGATCCTATGGCTACACCTTC. The variable domain in full, with the rest retrieved from reference TRBV19 and TRBJ1-2, is DGGITQSPKYLFRKEGQNVTLSCEQNLNHDAMYWYRQDPGQGLRLIYYSQIVNDFQKGDIAEGYSVSREKKESFPLTVTSAQKNPTAFYLCASSFQGSYGYTFGSGTRLTVV.

The chain is built from TRBV2 and TRBJ2-1; tentatively, D is TRBD2 (6 bases). The V gene's germline CDR1 is SNHLY and CDR2 FYNNEI. CDR3 length: 14 amino acids. The CDR3 protein is CARGGSGFYNEQFF. As DNA, the CDR3 is TGTGCAAGGGGTGGTAGCGGCTTCTACAATGAGCAGTTCTTC. Supplemented by reference TRBV2 and TRBJ2-1, the full variable domain reads EPEVTQTPSHQVTQMGQEVILRCVPISNHLYFYWYRQILGQKVEFLVSFYNNEISEKSEIFDDQFSVERPDGSNFTLKIRSTKLEDSAMYFCARGGSGFYNEQFFGPGTRLTVL.

The CDR3 is CASSGLGRDTQYF. For the CDR3, the DNA is TGTGCCAGCAGTGGCCTTGGCAGAGATACGCAGTATTTT. This chain links TRBV2 with TRBJ2-3, with D unclear. The CDR3 consists of 13 residues. Germline CDR1 and CDR2: SNHLY and FYNNEI. V lost 4 bases and J 5 bases, leaving 10 bases between the germline ends.

V usage is TRBV28 and J usage is TRBJ2-1; 10 positions agree with TRBD1. The CDR3 contains 15 residues. V lost 4 bases and J lost 7; bases outside the gene matches: 7. CDR1 and CDR2 (germline): MDHEN, SYDVKM. The CDR3 sequence is CASSSSGQGGNEQFF. The CDR3 DNA is TGTGCCAGCAGTTCCTCCGGACAGGGGGGTAATGAGCAGTTCTTC.

The chain couples TRBV9 to TRBJ1-2; D is undetermined. Deletions cut 1 base from V and 0 bases from J, with 13 bases between. Germline CDR1 reads SGDLS; CDR2 reads YYNGEE. CDR3 length: 16 residues. The CDR3 protein is CASSVSVDGSNYGYTF. The CDR3 DNA reads as TGTGCCAGCAGCGTAAGTGTCGACGGCTCTAACTATGGCTACACCTTC.

V is TRBV10-2 and J is TRBJ2-3; D call uncertain. V lost 5 bases, J lost 4 bases, and 4 bases lay in between. Germline assignment: CDR1 WSHSY and CDR2 SAAADI. The CDR3 length is 11 residues. This chain's CDR3 is CASSRPDTQYF. The DNA for the CDR3 is TGCGCCAGCAGTAGACCAGATACGCAGTATTTT.